The entry that follows covers one TCR beta chain sequence. The repertoire was sequenced with immunoSEQ multiplex PCR; TCRdb's copy has only in-frame clones and lacks some. The sample contains 95,000 to 150,000 clones, about nine tenths of which appear only once. The sample originates from a study of blood T cell repertoires in COVID-19. Study as a whole: The cDNA or gDNA used as material had been derived from T cells, B-cell-depleted T cells, or PBMCs.

CDR3 length: 15 amino acids. The germline V gene encodes CDR1 MNHEY and CDR2 SVGAGI. V lost 0 bases to trimming and J lost 7 bases; unmatched junction nucleotides: 4. The sequence came from a woman aged 65 to 85 with acute or convalescent COVID-19. The V call is TRBV6-5, the J call TRBJ2-2; 8 bases agree with TRBD1. Sample: peripheral blood. This CDR3 reads CASSYSSTGGGELFF. The CDR3, as DNA: TGTGCCAGCAGTTACTCGAGTACAGGGGGCGGGGAGCTGTTTTTT.